The 21 T cell receptor beta chains in this list originate from one sample, sequenced in a study of Graves' ophthalmopathy and Graves' hyperthyroidism. CDR3 regions of TCR beta were amplified from RNA transcripts. HTBI primers served in a first-round RT-PCR, which a second-round multiplex PCR followed. Each CDR3 protein gets one entry after TCRdb re-called the multiplex PCR reads with MiXCR. The data show hundreds of thousands of distinct CDR3 sequences, 22% seen once. The material sequenced was peripheral blood. The receptors originated from a woman aged 18-29 years with stable Graves' hyperthyroidism. Some clones in this sample may be carry-over from other donors' samples.

The chain is built from TRBV28 and TRBJ2-7; tentative D call: TRBD2 (5 bases). V was shortened by 7 bases and J by 2 bases, with 9 bases between the two germline ends. CDR1 MDHEN and CDR2 SYDVKM come from the germline V gene. The CDR3 is 12 amino acids. The CDR3 spells CASMERTYEQYF. CDR3 nucleotides: TGTGCCAGCATGGAGCGGACCTACGAGCAGTACTTC. Full variable domain (missing parts from reference TRBV28 and TRBJ2-7): DVKVTQSSRYLVKRTGEKVFLECVQDMDHENMFWYRQDPGLGLRLIYFSYDVKMKEKGDIPEGYSVSREKKERFSLILESASTNQTSMYLCASMERTYEQYFGPGTRLTVT.

This clonotype was found many times. The V call is TRBV28, the J call TRBJ2-7, with 9 bases aligning to TRBD1. The CDR3 consists of 15 residues. Germline V CDR1 and CDR2: MDHEN, SYDVKM. Unmatched junction bases numbered 5, after V lost 3 bases and J lost 2 bases. DNA of the CDR3: TGTGCCAGCAGTTTTTGGGGACAGGGAACCTACGAGCAGTACTTC. Its protein product is CASSFWGQGTYEQYF. Variable domain in full (rest from reference TRBV28 and TRBJ2-7): DVKVTQSSRYLVKRTGEKVFLECVQDMDHENMFWYRQDPGLGLRLIYFSYDVKMKEKGDIPEGYSVSREKKERFSLILESASTNQTSMYLCASSFWGQGTYEQYFGPGTRLTVT.

In this sample, this clonotype turned up many times. The V and J genes are TRBV10-3 and TRBJ2-2, with D perhaps matching TRBD1 (5 bases). The CDR3 runs to 14 residues. CDR1 is ENHRY, CDR2 SYGVKD, per germline. The ends were cut back, 5 bases at V and 4 bases at J, with 11 bases in the middle. The CDR3 DNA follows: TGTGCCATCAGTACGACAGAAGGCACCGGGGAGCTGTTTTTT. Encoded protein: CAISTTEGTGELFF.

This clonotype was counted at least ten times. The V call is TRBV12-3 or TRBV12-4, the J call TRBJ1-2; D is undetermined. CDR3 length: 14 residues. The germline V and J ends were trimmed by 4 bases and 4 bases, with 13 bases remaining between them. The CDR3 here is CASSSSPGGYGYTF. CDR3 in DNA: TGTGCCAGCAGTTCCTCCCCGGGAGGCTATGGCTACACCTTC.

In its sample, this clonotype was seen many times. The germline gene is not matched at one end of the junction; a read error may be the cause. The V and J genes are TRBV7-6 and TRBJ2-2; tentatively, D is TRBD1 (6 bases). The CDR3 is 14 residues long. Germline values: CDR1 SGHVS, CDR2 FNYEAQ. CDR3 sequence reads: CASSWTVNPGELFF. The CDR3 coding sequence is TGTGCCAGCAGCTGGACAGTGAACCCCGGGGAGCTGTTTTTT. Full variable domain (outside the CDR3, taken from reference TRBV7-6 and TRBJ2-2): GAGVSQSPRYKVTKRGQDVALRCDPISGHVSLYWYRQALGQGPEFLTYFNYEAQQDKSGLPNDRFSAERPEGSISTLTIQRTEQRDSAMYRCASSWTVNPGELFFGEGSRLTVL.

This clonotype has a count of ten or more. The genes are TRBV15 and TRBJ1-3; tentatively, D is TRBD1 (5 bases). The CDR3 runs 14 residues. The V end lost 5 bases, the J end lost 2 bases, and 10 bases lay between the germline ends. Germline lookup yields CDR1 LNHNV and CDR2 YYDKDF (reference sequence). The chain's CDR3 is CATSAGQAGNTIYF. As DNA, the CDR3 is TGTGCCACCAGCGCAGGGCAGGCTGGAAACACCATATATTTT.

The chain employs TRBV6-1 and TRBJ2-5; tentative D call: TRBD2 (6 bases). The V end was cut by 8 bases, the J end by 5 bases, with 15 bases between. This CDR3 has 13 residues. The germline CDR1 and CDR2 sequences are MNHNS and SASEGT. The CDR3 region is CASGFRRGETQYF. CDR3 bases: TGTGCCAGCGGCTTCAGGAGGGGCGAGACCCAGTACTTC.

This clonotype was recorded at least ten times. The V call is TRBV20-1, the J call TRBJ1-1; D gene ambiguous. The germline CDR1 and CDR2 sequences are DFQATT and SNEGSKA (reference sequence). The V end was cut by 1 base, the J end by 8 bases, with 11 bases between. The CDR3 length is 12 residues. CDR3 loop: CSARATHPEAFF. CDR3 DNA sequence: TGCAGTGCTAGAGCCACACACCCCGAAGCTTTCTTT.

This clonotype has a single count. The CDR3 region has the DNA TGTGCCAGCAGTTTAGCGTACCGGGGCTACACCTTC. The encoded protein is CASSLAYRGYTF. The chain carries TRBV12-3 or TRBV12-4 and TRBJ1-2; D uncertain. The V gene lost 0 bases and the J gene lost 8 bases, with 7 bases spanning the gap. The CDR3 consists of 12 residues.

Ten or more counts support this clonotype. CDR3 sequence: CASSQLKSWGIGEQYF. In DNA form, the CDR3 reads TGCGCCAGCAGCCAACTAAAATCCTGGGGGATTGGCGAGCAGTACTTC. The V gene is TRBV4-1, the J gene TRBJ2-7; perhaps D is TRBD1 or TRBD2 (5 bases each). The CDR3 sequence is 16 residues long. Trimming removed 2 bases at V and 6 bases at J, with 20 bases between. The germline V gene encodes CDR1 MGHRA and CDR2 YSYEKL.

The table lists this clonotype with many counts. Here the CDR3 DNA reads TGTGCCAGCAGTTTATCGCCTAGCGGGGGGCTCCAAGAGACCCAGTACTTC. Residues: CASSLSPSGGLQETQYF. The genes are TRBV27 and TRBJ2-5; 11 bases agree with TRBD2. Germline CDR1 and CDR2: MNHEY and SMNVEV (reference sequence). Losses at the gene ends were 0 bases for V and 1 base for J; bases not matched to a gene: 4. CDR3 length: 17 amino acids.

This clonotype was found a few times. The J gene is TRBJ1-6, the V gene TRBV5-1, with 7 bases aligning to TRBD1. The germline V gene encodes CDR1 SGHRS and CDR2 YFSETQ. The V segment lost 1 base and the J segment 7 bases; nucleotides outside the gene matches: 8. The CDR3 totals 16 residues. The CDR3 DNA is TGCGCCAGCAGCTTGACTGGGACAGCAAAGAATTCACCCCTCCACTTT. Its translation: CASSLTGTAKNSPLHF.

Ten or more counts support this clonotype. J is TRBJ1-6 and V is TRBV10-3, with D uncertain. The CDR3 spans 14 residues. The germline CDR1 and CDR2 sequences are ENHRY and SYGVKD. V dropped 6 bases and J dropped 7 bases, with 13 bases sitting between them. The CDR3 spells CAIRVSVENSPLHF. In DNA form, the CDR3 reads TGTGCCATCAGGGTGTCAGTGGAAAATTCACCCCTCCACTTT.

This clonotype appeared a few times. The chain is built from TRBV2 and TRBJ2-7; D is undetermined. The CDR3 sequence is 15 residues long. V was clipped by 3 bases and J by 1 base, with 13 bases between them. Germline V lookup: CDR1 SNHLY, CDR2 FYNNEI. The CDR3 region is CASSDGASPSYEQYF. The CDR3 bases are TGTGCCAGCAGTGACGGAGCGTCTCCTTCCTACGAGCAGTACTTC.

This clonotype turned up a few times. The chain carries TRBV24-1 and TRBJ1-1; TRBD1 is a possible D gene (5 bases). The V gene's germline CDR1 is KGHDR and CDR2 SFDVKD. V was pared by 10 bases and J by 10 bases, with 9 bases between. The CDR3 has 9 amino acids. The chain's CDR3 is CATEGTAFF. The CDR3 DNA reads as TGTGCCACGGAGGGGACAGCTTTCTTT.

This clonotype came up a few times. The genes are TRBV12-3 or TRBV12-4 and TRBJ1-1; 7 nucleotides align to TRBD1. The V and J ends lost 7 bases and 5 bases, in that order; junction bases with no gene match: 10. The CDR3 is made up of 14 amino acids. This CDR3 reads CASTRQGVLTEAFF. The CDR3 region has the DNA TGTGCCAGCACTCGCCAGGGGGTGCTTACTGAAGCTTTCTTT.

The chain is built from TRBV12-3 or TRBV12-4 and TRBJ1-1, with no clear D. V gave up 1 base and J gave up 8 bases, with 11 bases separating them. The CDR3 runs 13 residues. The CDR3, as DNA: TGTGCCAGCAGTTTAGATCGGAACGTGGAAGCTTTCTTT. Encoded protein: CASSLDRNVEAFF.

The chain employs TRBV20-1 and TRBJ2-5, with a tentative D call TRBD1 (6 bases). CDR1 is DFQATT and CDR2 is SNEGSKA in the germline V gene (reference sequence). V lost 0 bases and J 4 bases, leaving 18 bases between the germline ends. CDR3 length: 16 residues. CDR3 sequence (DNA): TGCAGTGCTAGAGATAGGGACACCCAGAAGACAGAGACCCAGTACTTC. Protein sequence: CSARDRDTQKTETQYF.

The chain combines TRBV4-1 with TRBJ1-5; D unresolved. The length of the CDR3 is 15 residues. V lost 6 bases to trimming and J lost 1 base, with 13 bases between them. Germline V gene lookup returns CDR1 MGHRA and CDR2 YSYEKL. The CDR3 spells CASSPDKQSNQPQHF. The DNA for the CDR3 is TGCGCCAGCAGTCCCGACAAACAAAGCAATCAGCCCCAGCATTTT.

Only a few counts were recorded for this clonotype. The genes are TRBV5-1 and TRBJ1-1; D is perhaps TRBD1 (5 bases). This CDR3 region has 15 residues. Germline V gene lookup returns CDR1 SGHRS and CDR2 YFSETQ. The ends were cut back, 3 bases at V and 7 bases at J, with 19 bases in the middle. CDR3: CASSSRKWGVVEAFF. The CDR3 nucleotides are TGCGCCAGCAGCTCCCGTAAGTGGGGGGTCGTTGAAGCTTTCTTT.

The rearrangement links TRBV7-9 to TRBJ2-5; unclear D gene. Germline CDR1 and CDR2: SEHNR and FQNEAQ (reference sequence). Trimming left V 4 bases short and J 4 bases short, with 10 bases between. CDR3 length: 13 residues. The CDR3 sequence: CASSWLPSETQYF. The CDR3 bases are TGTGCCAGCAGCTGGCTCCCATCAGAGACCCAGTACTTC.